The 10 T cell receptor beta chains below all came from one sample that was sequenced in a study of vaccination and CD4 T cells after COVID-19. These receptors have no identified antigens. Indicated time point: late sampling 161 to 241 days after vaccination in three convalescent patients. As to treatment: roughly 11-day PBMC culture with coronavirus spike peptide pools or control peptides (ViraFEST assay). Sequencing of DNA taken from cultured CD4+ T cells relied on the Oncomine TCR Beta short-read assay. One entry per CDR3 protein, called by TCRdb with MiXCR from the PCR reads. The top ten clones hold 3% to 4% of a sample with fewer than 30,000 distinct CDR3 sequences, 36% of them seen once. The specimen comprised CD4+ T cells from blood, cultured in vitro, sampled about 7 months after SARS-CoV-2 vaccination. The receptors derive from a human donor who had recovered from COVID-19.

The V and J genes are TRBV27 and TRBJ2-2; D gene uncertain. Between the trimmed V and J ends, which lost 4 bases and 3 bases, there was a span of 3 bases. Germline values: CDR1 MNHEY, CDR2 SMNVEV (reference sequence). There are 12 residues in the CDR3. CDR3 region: CASSSYTGELFF. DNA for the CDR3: TGTGCCAGCAGTTCATACACCGGGGAGCTGTTTTTT.

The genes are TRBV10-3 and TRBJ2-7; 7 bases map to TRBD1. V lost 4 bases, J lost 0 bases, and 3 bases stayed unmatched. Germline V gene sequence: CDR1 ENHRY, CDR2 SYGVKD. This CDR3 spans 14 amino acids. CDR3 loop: CAISGDSSSYEQYF. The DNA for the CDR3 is TGTGCCATCAGTGGGGACAGCAGCTCCTACGAGCAGTACTTC.

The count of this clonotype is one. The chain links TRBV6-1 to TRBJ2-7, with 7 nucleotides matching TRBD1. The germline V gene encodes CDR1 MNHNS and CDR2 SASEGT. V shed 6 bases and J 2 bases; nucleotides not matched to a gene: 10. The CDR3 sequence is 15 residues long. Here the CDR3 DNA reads TGTGCCAGCAGCCGGGCCGGGACAGCGGCCTACGAGCAGTACTTC. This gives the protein CASSRAGTAAYEQYF.

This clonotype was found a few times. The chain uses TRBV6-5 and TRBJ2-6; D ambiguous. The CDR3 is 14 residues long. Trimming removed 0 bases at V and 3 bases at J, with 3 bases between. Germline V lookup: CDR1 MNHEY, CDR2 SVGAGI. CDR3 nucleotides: TGTGCCAGCAGTTACTCGATTGGGGCCAACGTCCTGACTTTC. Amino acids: CASSYSIGANVLTF.

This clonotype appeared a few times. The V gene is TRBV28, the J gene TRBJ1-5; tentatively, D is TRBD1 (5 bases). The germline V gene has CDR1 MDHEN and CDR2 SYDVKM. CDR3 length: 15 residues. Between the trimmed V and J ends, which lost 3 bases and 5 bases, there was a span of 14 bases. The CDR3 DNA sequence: TGTGCCAGCAGTTTGCGAGGGGTAGGGGATCAGCCCCAGCATTTT. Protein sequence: CASSLRGVGDQPQHF.

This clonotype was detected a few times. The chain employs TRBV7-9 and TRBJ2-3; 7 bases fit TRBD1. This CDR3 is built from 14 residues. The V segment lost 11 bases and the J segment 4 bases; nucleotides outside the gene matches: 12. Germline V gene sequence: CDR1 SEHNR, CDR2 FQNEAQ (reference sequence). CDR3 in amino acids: CAGGWGDRADTQYF. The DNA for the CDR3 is TGTGCCGGTGGATGGGGAGACAGGGCAGATACGCAGTATTTT.

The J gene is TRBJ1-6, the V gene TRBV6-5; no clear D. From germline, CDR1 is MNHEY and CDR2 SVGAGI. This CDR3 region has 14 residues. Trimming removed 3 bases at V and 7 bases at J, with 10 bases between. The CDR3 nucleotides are TGTGCCAGCAGTTATCGGGGTGAAAATTCACCCCTCCACTTT. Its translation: CASSYRGENSPLHF.

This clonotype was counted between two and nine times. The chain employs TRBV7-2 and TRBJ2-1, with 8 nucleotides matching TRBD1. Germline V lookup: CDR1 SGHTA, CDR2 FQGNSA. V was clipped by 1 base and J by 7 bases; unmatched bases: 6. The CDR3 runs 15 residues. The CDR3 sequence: CASSLGSRGRNEQFF. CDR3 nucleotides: TGTGCCAGCAGCTTAGGTAGCAGGGGGCGGAATGAGCAGTTCTTC.

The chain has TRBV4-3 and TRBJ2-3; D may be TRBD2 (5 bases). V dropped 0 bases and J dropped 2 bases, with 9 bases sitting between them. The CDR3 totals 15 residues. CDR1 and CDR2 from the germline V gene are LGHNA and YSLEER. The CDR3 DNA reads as TGCGCCAGCAGCCAAGAGGTAGCGATCACAGATACGCAGTATTTT. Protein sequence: CASSQEVAITDTQYF.

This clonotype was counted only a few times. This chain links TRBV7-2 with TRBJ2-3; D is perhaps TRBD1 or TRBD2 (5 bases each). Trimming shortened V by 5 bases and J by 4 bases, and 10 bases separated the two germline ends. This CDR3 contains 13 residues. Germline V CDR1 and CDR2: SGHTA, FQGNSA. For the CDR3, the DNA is TGTGCCAGCAGCCGAGGGGAACCAGATACGCAGTATTTT. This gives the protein CASSRGEPDTQYF.